This T cell receptor beta chain was found in a study of CD8 T cells in ankylosing spondylitis. Study-wide results and limits: Relatively rare in peripheral blood, disease-linked clones were also CD8+. Significant enrichment of disease-linked clones was reported in matched ankylosing spondylitis synovial fluid. A TCR beta motif made of several highly homologous variants seemed typical of ankylosing spondylitis blood.

TCRdb fed the 5' RACE reads into MiXCR, producing one record per CDR3 protein. The table records roughly 440,000 distinct CDR3 sequences, roughly 18% of them present only once. Details on this clonotype: The target antigen is unknown.

This CDR3 is built from 13 residues. Per the germline V gene, CDR1 is SGDLS and CDR2 is YYNGEE. Deletions cut 0 bases from V and 5 bases from J, with 7 bases between. The sample was blood, either unsorted or a sorted T cell fraction (not recorded which). This sequence was found in a male donor with ankylosing spondylitis. V usage is TRBV9 and J usage is TRBJ2-3; tentatively, D is TRBD2 (6 bases). The CDR3 region is CASSVAGVDTQYF. The CDR3 DNA reads TGTGCCAGCAGCGTAGCGGGGGTAGATACGCAGTATTTT. Full variable domain (outside the CDR3, taken from reference TRBV9 and TRBJ2-3): DSGVTQTPKHLITATGQRVTLRCSPRSGDLSVYWYQQSLDQGLQFLIQYYNGEERAKGNILERFSAQQFPDLHSELNLSSLELGDSALYFCASSVAGVDTQYFGPGTRLTVL.